These T cell receptor beta chains were read from a single sample in a study of cytomegalovirus exposure and HLA in healthy donors. Data came from immunoSEQ multiplex PCR; TCRdb stores just in-frame clones and leaves some out. The sample has 130,000 or so clones, 77% seen once. The material sequenced was PBMCs. All receptors derive from a female donor in good health and CMV-seronegative. Both conserved end residues are part of each CDR3. A D gene is named only where the DNA matches it firmly. Where a row states a size, it is once, few, many or the class of an expanded clone; other rows omit it.

v_call	d_call	clone_size	j_call	cdr3_nt	cdr3_aa
TRBV6-5	TRBD1	.	TRBJ2-1	TGTGCCAGCAGTTACCCCGGACAGGGGGCGAATGAGCAGTTCTTC	CASSYPGQGANEQFF
TRBV6-5	TRBD2	.	TRBJ2-2	TGTGCCAGCAGTTACACCGGGACTACCAACACCGGGGAGCTGTTTTTT	CASSYTGTTNTGELFF
TRBV11-2	TRBD1	few	TRBJ1-6	TGTGCCAGCAGTTTAACAGGGGAATCCTATAATTCACCCCTCCACTTT	CASSLTGESYNSPLHF
TRBV7-9	.	once	TRBJ2-7	TGTGCCAGCAGCTTAGCGGAAACAGGCTACGAGCAGTACTTC	CASSLAETGYEQYF
TRBV6-1	.	once	TRBJ2-4	TGTGCCAGCAGTGGCCGGGGACACCGTTTAGCCAAAAACATTCAGTACTTC	CASSGRGHRLAKNIQYF
TRBV7-9	.	.	TRBJ1-1	TGTTCCAGCAGCTTAAACGGGGTCCCCGTGGGTCAGGACACTGAAGCTTTCTTT	CSSSLNGVPVGQDTEAFF
TRBV10-1	TRBD2	.	TRBJ2-7	TGCGCCAGCAGTGAGACGGGGGGGAACGAGCAGTACTTC	CASSETGGNEQYF
TRBV7-9	.	.	TRBJ2-7	TGTGCCAGCAGCCGAGGTCCCAGCCGGGGGTCCTACGAGCAGTACTTC	CASSRGPSRGSYEQYF
TRBV5-6	TRBD2	few	TRBJ2-3	TGTGCCAGCAGCCCAACTAGCGGGCGGACAGATACGCAGTATTTT	CASSPTSGRTDTQYF
TRBV4-2	.	.	TRBJ1-2	TGTGCCAGCAGCCAACTGCCAGGGGACTATGGCTACACCTTC	CASSQLPGDYGYTF
TRBV6-6	.	few	TRBJ2-7	TGTGCCAGCAGTTACTCAATTGGACAGACCTACGAGCAGTACTTC	CASSYSIGQTYEQYF
TRBV2	TRBD1	.	TRBJ2-1	TGTGCCAGCAGGGGACAGGTGATATACAATGAGCAGTTCTTC	CASRGQVIYNEQFF
TRBV29-1	.	.	TRBJ1-2	TGCAGCGTTGACCCGGCAGGGCCCTATGGCTACACCTTC	CSVDPAGPYGYTF
TRBV27	.	.	TRBJ2-1	TGTGCCAGCACAACCACCCTGAGGGGGACATACAATGAGCAGTTCTTC	CASTTTLRGTYNEQFF
TRBV4-1	TRBD1	.	TRBJ1-2	TGCGCCAGCAGCCCGACTGGGTCTGGGACAGGGGTTTATGGCTACACCTTC	CASSPTGSGTGVYGYTF
TRBV15	TRBD1	once	TRBJ2-3	TGTGCCACCACGACAGGGGTAACCACAGATACGCAGTATTTT	CATTTGVTTDTQYF
TRBV5-6	TRBD1	.	TRBJ1-6	TGTGCCAGCAGATTCACAGGGGTGGCGGATTCACCCCTCCACTTT	CASRFTGVADSPLHF
TRBV27	TRBD1	once	TRBJ1-2	TGTGCCAGCAGTTCACAGCAGGGGGCAGCCTATGGCTACACCTTC	CASSSQQGAAYGYTF
TRBV6-6	TRBD2	.	TRBJ2-7	TGTGCCAGCTGGGGGGGGATCAGATCCTACGAGCAGTACTTC	CASWGGIRSYEQYF
TRBV2	TRBD2	.	TRBJ2-1	TGTGCCAGCAAGACGGGGGGCTCCTACAATGAGCAGTTCTTC	CASKTGGSYNEQFF
TRBV6-5	TRBD2	.	TRBJ2-7	TGTGCCAGCAGATGGACTAGCGGGAACAACGAGCAGTACTTC	CASRWTSGNNEQYF
TRBV12-1	.	.	TRBJ1-1	TGTGCCAGCAGCTCGCCAAGGACAGTATCTGAAGCTTTCTTT	CASSSPRTVSEAFF
TRBV7-8	.	.	TRBJ1-5	TGTGCCAGCAGCACTGACAGTTCTAGCAATCAGCCCCAGCATTTT	CASSTDSSSNQPQHF
TRBV10-1	.	.	TRBJ1-1	TGCGCCAGCAGTGAGTCCCAGGGCGCTGAAGCTTTCTTT	CASSESQGAEAFF
TRBV6-1	.	.	TRBJ2-2	TGTGCCAGCAGGCAGGGACACCTCACCGGGGAGCTGTTTTTT	CASRQGHLTGELFF
TRBV27	.	.	TRBJ2-3	TGTGCCAGCAGTTTATATCGGGTTCTCACAGATACGCAGTATTTT	CASSLYRVLTDTQYF
TRBV5-4	.	once	TRBJ2-7	TGTGCCAGCAGCCGTGATCAGGGAATCTCCTACGAGCAGTGCTTC	CASSRDQGISYEQCF
TRBV2	TRBD1	.	TRBJ1-3	TGTGCCAGCAGCCGGGGACAGGGGGGAAACACCATATATTTT	CASSRGQGGNTIYF
TRBV7-8	.	.	TRBJ2-3	TGTGCCAGCAGCGAAAACTCGGGGGTTCCGGGAGATACGCAGTATTTT	CASSENSGVPGDTQYF
TRBV9	.	once	TRBJ1-4	TGTGCCAGCAGCCTAAACAAACTGACAACGAGGGCAAAACTGTTTTTT	CASSLNKLTTRAKLFF
TRBV7-2	TRBD1	.	TRBJ1-2	TGTGCCAGCAGCTCCAACCGGGGGACAGCAAGTGGCTACACCTTC	CASSSNRGTASGYTF
TRBV2	TRBD1	.	TRBJ1-4	TGTGCCAGCACGGGCGGGAAAGGGACAGGGCATGAAAAACTGTTTTTT	CASTGGKGTGHEKLFF
TRBV5-1	.	.	TRBJ2-3	TGCGCCAGCAGCCGCCGACAGGAGAGCACAGATACGCAGTATTTT	CASSRRQESTDTQYF
TRBV11-2	.	.	TRBJ1-1	TGTGCCAGCAGCCCAACGCAGGTGAACACTGAAGCTTTCTTT	CASSPTQVNTEAFF
TRBV5-6	.	.	TRBJ2-7	TGTGCCAGCAGCTCGTACGGGGATTACGAGCAGTACTTC	CASSSYGDYEQYF
TRBV5-1	TRBD2	.	TRBJ2-5	TGCGCCAGCAGCCAGAAACTAGCGGGAGGTGTTCAAGAGACCCAGTACTTC	CASSQKLAGGVQETQYF
TRBV2	.	once	TRBJ2-3	TGTGCCAGCAGTGAAGACAGGCCCTCTAGCACAGATACGCAGTATTTT	CASSEDRPSSTDTQYF
TRBV12-5	TRBD1	.	TRBJ2-1	TGTGCTAGTGGTTTGGTGACAGGGGGCGAGCAGTTCTTC	CASGLVTGGEQFF
TRBV7-9	.	.	TRBJ2-7	TGTGCCAGCAGCCGACAGGACTACGAGCAGTACTTC	CASSRQDYEQYF
TRBV6-1	.	.	TRBJ1-5	TGTGCCAGCAGTGAACGGCAGGGTGGTCAGCCCCAGCATTTT	CASSERQGGQPQHF
TRBV30	.	once	TRBJ1-5	TGTGCCTGGAGCCAGGGTCTTGGGAGCAATCAGCCCCAGCATTTT	CAWSQGLGSNQPQHF
TRBV27	TRBD1	.	TRBJ2-7	TGTGCCAGCAGTTTGACAGGGACCCTCTACGAGCAGTACTTC	CASSLTGTLYEQYF
TRBV6-5	.	.	TRBJ1-5	TGTGCCAGCAGTTTGGAAGCGTTACAGCCCCAGCATTTT	CASSLEALQPQHF
TRBV11-3	.	.	TRBJ2-7	TGTGCCAGCAGCTCCCCCTGGGGCAATGAGGACCCCTACGAGCAGTACTTC	CASSSPWGNEDPYEQYF
TRBV6-1	.	.	TRBJ2-7	TGTGCCAGCAGTGAAGCGGCAGGTCCCTACGAGCAGTACTTC	CASSEAAGPYEQYF
TRBV5-1	.	.	TRBJ1-4	TGCGCCAGCAGCCCTAGGACTGCAACTAATGAAAAACTGTTTTTT	CASSPRTATNEKLFF
TRBV19	.	few	TRBJ1-1	TGTGCCAGTAGTATAGGGGCCACTGAAGCTTTCTTT	CASSIGATEAFF
TRBV6-1	.	.	TRBJ1-5	TGTGCCAGCTTTCGGGAGGGATCCCGGCCCCAGCATTTT	CASFREGSRPQHF
TRBV30	.	.	TRBJ1-4	TGTGCCTGGACCCTGGGACATAAGGGGGAAAAACTGTTTTTT	CAWTLGHKGEKLFF
TRBV6-5	TRBD2	.	TRBJ2-7	TGTGCCAGCAGAGACCCGACTAGCCCTTACGAGCAGTACTTC	CASRDPTSPYEQYF
TRBV7-9	.	.	TRBJ1-1	TGTGCCAGCAGCCGCCGCGGATACACTGAAGCTTTCTTT	CASSRRGYTEAFF
TRBV14	.	.	TRBJ1-2	TGTGCCAGCAGCCAAGATTCGGGGGGCTACACCTTC	CASSQDSGGYTF
TRBV19	.	.	TRBJ2-3	TGTGCCAGTAGTGCCCAAATTGGGGCGGCGGATACGCAGTATTTT	CASSAQIGAADTQYF
TRBV9	.	.	TRBJ2-5	TGTGCCAGCAGCGGCCGCCTCCAAGTGGGGGGGCTTGAGACCCAGTACTTC	CASSGRLQVGGLETQYF
TRBV2	TRBD1	.	TRBJ2-3	TGTGCCAGCAGTGAGGGACAGGGCGATACGCAGTATTTT	CASSEGQGDTQYF
TRBV4-1	.	.	TRBJ1-2	TGCGCCAGCAGCCGAGATTACCCCCCCTCGGGAGGCTACACCTTC	CASSRDYPPSGGYTF
TRBV6-1	.	.	TRBJ1-4	TGTGCCAGCAGGCGGACAGTTAATGAAAAACTGTTTTTT	CASRRTVNEKLFF
TRBV6-5	.	once	TRBJ2-3	TGTGCCAGCAGAGGGGTAGCTGTCGATACGCAGTATTTT	CASRGVAVDTQYF
TRBV20-1	.	.	TRBJ1-5	TGCAGTGCTAGGTCCATCGCGGCCCAGCATTTT	CSARSIAAQHF